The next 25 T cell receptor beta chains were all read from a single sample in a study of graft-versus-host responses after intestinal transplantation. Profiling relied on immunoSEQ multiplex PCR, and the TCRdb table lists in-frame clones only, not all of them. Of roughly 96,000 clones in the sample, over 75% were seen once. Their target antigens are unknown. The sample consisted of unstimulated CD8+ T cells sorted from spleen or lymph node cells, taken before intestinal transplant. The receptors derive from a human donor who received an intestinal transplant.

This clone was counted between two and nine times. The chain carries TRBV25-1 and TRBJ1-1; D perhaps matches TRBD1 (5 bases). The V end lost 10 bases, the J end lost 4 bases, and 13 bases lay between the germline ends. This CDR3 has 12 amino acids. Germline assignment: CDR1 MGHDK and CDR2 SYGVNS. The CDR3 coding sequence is TGTGCCACCACAGACAGCACCACTGAAGCTTTCTTT. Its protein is CATTDSTTEAFF.

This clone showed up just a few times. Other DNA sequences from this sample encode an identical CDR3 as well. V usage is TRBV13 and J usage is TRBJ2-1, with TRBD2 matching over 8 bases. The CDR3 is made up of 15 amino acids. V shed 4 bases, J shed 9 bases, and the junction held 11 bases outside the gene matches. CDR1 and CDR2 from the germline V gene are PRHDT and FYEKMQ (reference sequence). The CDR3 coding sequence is TGTGCCAGCAGCTCCCTGGGACTAGGGGGGCGTGAGCAGTTCTTC. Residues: CASSSLGLGGREQFF.

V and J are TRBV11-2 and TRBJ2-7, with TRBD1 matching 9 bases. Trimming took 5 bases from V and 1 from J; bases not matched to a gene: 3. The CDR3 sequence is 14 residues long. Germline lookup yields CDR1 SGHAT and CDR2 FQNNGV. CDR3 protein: CASSPGQGSYEQYF. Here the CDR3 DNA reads TGTGCCAGCAGCCCGGGACAGGGATCCTACGAGCAGTACTTC. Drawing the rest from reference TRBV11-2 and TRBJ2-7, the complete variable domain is EAGVAQSPRYKIIEKRQSVAFWCNPISGHATLYWYQQILGQGPKLLIQFQNNGVVDDSQLPKDRFSAERLKGVDSTLKIQPAKLEDSAVYLCASSPGQGSYEQYFGPGTRLTVT.

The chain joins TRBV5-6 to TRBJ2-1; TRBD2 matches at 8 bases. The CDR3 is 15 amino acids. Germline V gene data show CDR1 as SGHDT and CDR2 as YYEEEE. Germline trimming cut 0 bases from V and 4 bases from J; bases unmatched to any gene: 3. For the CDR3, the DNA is TGTGCCAGCAGCTTGGGTAGCGGGGTTTACAATGAGCAGTTCTTC. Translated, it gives CASSLGSGVYNEQFF.

The CDR3 sequence: CASTTSGDNGGEQYF. The DNA for the CDR3 is TGTGCCAGCACCACCTCAGGGGATAACGGCGGCGAGCAGTACTTC. The chain uses TRBV7-9 and TRBJ2-7; weak D call: TRBD1 (6 bases). This CDR3 spans 15 amino acids. Germline V gene data show CDR1 as SEHNR and CDR2 as FQNEAQ (reference sequence). The germline V and J ends were trimmed by 7 bases and 6 bases, with 22 bases remaining between them.

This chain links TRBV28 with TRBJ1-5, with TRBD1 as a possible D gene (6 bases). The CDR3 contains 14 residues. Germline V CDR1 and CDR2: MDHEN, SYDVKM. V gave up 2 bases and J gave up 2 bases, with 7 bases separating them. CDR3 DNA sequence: TGTGCCAGCAGTTTAAGACAGGGCAATCAGCCCCAGCATTTT. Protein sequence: CASSLRQGNQPQHF. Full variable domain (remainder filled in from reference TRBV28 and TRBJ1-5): DVKVTQSSRYLVKRTGEKVFLECVQDMDHENMFWYRQDPGLGLRLIYFSYDVKMKEKGDIPEGYSVSREKKERFSLILESASTNQTSMYLCASSLRQGNQPQHFGDGTRLSIL.

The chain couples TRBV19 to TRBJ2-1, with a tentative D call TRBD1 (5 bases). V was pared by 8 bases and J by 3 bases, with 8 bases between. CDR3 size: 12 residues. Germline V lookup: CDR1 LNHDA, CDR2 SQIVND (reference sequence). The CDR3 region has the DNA TGTGCCAGTGCCACAGGCTACAATGAGCAGTTCTTC. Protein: CASATGYNEQFF. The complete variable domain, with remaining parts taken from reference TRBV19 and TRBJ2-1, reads DGGITQSPKYLFRKEGQNVTLSCEQNLNHDAMYWYRQDPGQGLRLIYYSQIVNDFQKGDIAEGYSVSREKKESFPLTVTSAQKNPTAFYLCASATGYNEQFFGPGTRLTVL.

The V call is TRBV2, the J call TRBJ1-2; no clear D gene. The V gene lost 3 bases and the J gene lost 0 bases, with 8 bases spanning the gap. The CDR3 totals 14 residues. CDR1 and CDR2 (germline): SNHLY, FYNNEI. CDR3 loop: CASSDPRTNYGYTF. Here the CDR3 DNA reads TGTGCCAGCAGTGATCCCAGGACTAACTATGGCTACACCTTC.

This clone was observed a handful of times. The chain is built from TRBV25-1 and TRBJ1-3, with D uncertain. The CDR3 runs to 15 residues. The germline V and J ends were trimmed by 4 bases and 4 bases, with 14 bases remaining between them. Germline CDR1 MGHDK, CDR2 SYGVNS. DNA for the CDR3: TGTGCCAGCAGTGTAGGACTTAGCACGGGAAACACCATATATTTT. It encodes CASSVGLSTGNTIYF.

For the CDR3, the DNA is TGTGCCAGTAGGCAGGGGGCGGAGCAGTACTTC. Translating it yields CASRQGAEQYF. V and J are TRBV19 and TRBJ2-7; 8 nucleotides agree with TRBD1. CDR1 LNHDA and CDR2 SQIVND come from the germline V gene (reference sequence). Unmatched junction bases numbered 2, after V lost 6 bases and J lost 7 bases. This CDR3 region has 11 residues. Based on the CDR3 plus reference TRBV19 and TRBJ2-7, the full variable domain is DGGITQSPKYLFRKEGQNVTLSCEQNLNHDAMYWYRQDPGQGLRLIYYSQIVNDFQKGDIAEGYSVSREKKESFPLTVTSAQKNPTAFYLCASRQGAEQYFGPGTRLTVT.

The CDR3: CATWTAFSTDTQYF. The CDR3 DNA is TGTGCCACATGGACAGCCTTTAGCACAGATACGCAGTATTTT. The rearrangement links TRBV15 to TRBJ2-3; weak D call: TRBD1 (6 bases). Germline CDR1 and CDR2: LNHNV and YYDKDF (reference sequence). The CDR3 length is 14 residues. Deletions cut 9 bases from V and 0 bases from J, with 13 bases between.

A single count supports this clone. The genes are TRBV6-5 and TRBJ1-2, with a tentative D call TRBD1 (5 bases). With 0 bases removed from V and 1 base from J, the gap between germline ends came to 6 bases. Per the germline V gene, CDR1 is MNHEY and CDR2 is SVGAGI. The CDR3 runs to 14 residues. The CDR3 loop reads CASSYSTDNYGYTF. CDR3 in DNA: TGTGCCAGCAGTTACTCGACAGATAACTATGGCTACACCTTC.

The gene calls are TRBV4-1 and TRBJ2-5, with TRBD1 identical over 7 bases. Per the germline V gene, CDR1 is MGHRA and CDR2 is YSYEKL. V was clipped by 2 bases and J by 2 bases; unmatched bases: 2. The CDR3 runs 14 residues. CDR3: CASSQKTGQETQYF. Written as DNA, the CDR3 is TGCGCCAGCAGCCAAAAGACAGGGCAAGAGACCCAGTACTTC.

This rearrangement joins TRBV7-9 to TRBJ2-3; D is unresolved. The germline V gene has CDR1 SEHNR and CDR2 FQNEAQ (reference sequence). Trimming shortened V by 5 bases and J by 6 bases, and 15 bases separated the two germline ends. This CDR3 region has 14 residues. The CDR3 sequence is CASSAPVLGDTQYF. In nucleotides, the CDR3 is TGTGCCAGCAGCGCCCCGGTCCTCGGGGATACGCAGTATTTT.

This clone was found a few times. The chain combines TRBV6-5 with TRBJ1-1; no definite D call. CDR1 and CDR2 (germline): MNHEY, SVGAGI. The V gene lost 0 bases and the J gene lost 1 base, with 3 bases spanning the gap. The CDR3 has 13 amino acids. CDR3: CASSYSRNTEAFF. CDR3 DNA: TGTGCCAGCAGTTACTCTAGGAACACTGAAGCTTTCTTT.

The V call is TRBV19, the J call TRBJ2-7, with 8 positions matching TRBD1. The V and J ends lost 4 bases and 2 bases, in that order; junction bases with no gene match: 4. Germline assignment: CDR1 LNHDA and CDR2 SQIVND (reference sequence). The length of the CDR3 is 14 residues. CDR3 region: CASSNGQGTYEQYF. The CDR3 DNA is TGTGCCAGTAGTAACGGACAGGGCACCTACGAGCAGTACTTC. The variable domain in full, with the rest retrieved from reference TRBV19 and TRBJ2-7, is DGGITQSPKYLFRKEGQNVTLSCEQNLNHDAMYWYRQDPGQGLRLIYYSQIVNDFQKGDIAEGYSVSREKKESFPLTVTSAQKNPTAFYLCASSNGQGTYEQYFGPGTRLTVT.

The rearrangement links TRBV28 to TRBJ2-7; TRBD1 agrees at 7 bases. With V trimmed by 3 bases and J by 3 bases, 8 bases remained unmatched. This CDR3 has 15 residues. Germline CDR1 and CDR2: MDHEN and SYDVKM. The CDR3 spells CASSLNPTGVYEQYF. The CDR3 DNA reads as TGTGCCAGCAGTTTGAACCCCACAGGGGTCTACGAGCAGTACTTC.

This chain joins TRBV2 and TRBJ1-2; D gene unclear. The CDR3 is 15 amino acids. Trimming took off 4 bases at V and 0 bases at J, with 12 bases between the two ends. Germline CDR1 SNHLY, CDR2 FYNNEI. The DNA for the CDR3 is TGTGCCAGCAGTGCAACTGTACCTTCTAACTATGGCTACACCTTC. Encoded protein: CASSATVPSNYGYTF.

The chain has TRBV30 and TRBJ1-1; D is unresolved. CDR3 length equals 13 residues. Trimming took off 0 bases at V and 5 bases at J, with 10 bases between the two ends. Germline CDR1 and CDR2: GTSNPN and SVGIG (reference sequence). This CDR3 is CAWSVGSGTEAFF. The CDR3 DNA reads TGTGCCTGGAGTGTGGGGAGTGGGACTGAAGCTTTCTTT. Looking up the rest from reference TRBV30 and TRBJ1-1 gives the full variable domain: SQTIHQWPATLVQPVGSPLSLECTVEGTSNPNLYWYRQAAGRGLQLLFYSVGIGQISSEVPQNLSASRPQDRQFILSSKKLLLSDSGFYLCAWSVGSGTEAFFGQGTRLTVV.

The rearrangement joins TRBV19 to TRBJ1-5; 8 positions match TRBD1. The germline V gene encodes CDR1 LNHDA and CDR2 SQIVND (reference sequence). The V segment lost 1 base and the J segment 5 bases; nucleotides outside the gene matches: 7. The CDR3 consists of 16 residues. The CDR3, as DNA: TGTGCCAGTAGTATAGTCCTAGACAGGGGATATCAGCCCCAGCATTTT. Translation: CASSIVLDRGYQPQHF.

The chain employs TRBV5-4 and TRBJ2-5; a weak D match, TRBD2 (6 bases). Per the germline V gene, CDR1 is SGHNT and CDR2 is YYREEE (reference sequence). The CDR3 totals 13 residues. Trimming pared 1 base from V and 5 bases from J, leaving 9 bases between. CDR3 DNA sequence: TGTGCCAGCAGCTTGTCGGGGGAGGAGACCCAGTACTTC. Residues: CASSLSGEETQYF.

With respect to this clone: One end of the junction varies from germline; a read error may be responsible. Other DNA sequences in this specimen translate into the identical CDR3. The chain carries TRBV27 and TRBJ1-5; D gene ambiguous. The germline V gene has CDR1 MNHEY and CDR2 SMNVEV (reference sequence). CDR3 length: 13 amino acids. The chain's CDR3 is CASSLSSNQPQHF. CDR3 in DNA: TGTGCCAGCAGTCTATCCAGTAATCAGCCCCAGCATTTT.

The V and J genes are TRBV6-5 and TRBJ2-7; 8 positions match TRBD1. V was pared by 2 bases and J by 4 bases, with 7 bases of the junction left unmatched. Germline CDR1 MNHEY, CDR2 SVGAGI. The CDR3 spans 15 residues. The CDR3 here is CASSYVGQGLYEQYF. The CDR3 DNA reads TGTGCCAGCAGTTACGTCGGACAGGGTCTTTACGAGCAGTACTTC.

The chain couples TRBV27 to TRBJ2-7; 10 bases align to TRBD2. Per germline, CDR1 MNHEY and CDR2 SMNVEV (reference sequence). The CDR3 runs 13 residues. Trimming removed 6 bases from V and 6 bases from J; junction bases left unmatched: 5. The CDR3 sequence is CASSLTSGFEQYF. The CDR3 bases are TGTGCCAGCAGCCTGACTAGCGGGTTCGAGCAGTACTTC.

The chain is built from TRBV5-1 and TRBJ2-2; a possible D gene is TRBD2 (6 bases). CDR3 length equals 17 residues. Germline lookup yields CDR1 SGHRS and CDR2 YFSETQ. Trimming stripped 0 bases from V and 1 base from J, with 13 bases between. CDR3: CASSLDAGSVNTGELFF. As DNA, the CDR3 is TGCGCCAGCAGCTTGGATGCGGGAAGCGTGAACACCGGGGAGCTGTTTTTT.